The 21 T cell receptor beta chains below come from one sample, sequenced in a study of cytomegalovirus exposure and HLA in healthy donors (dated by TCRdb to the late 2010s). The library was produced with the immunoSEQ multiplex PCR assay. For the multiplex PCR, a mixture combining 60 forward primers for TCR Vbeta segments and 13 reverse primers for TCR Jbeta segments was used. TCRdb's version of the immuneACCESS table is confined to in-frame rearrangements and falls short of the full clone set. An unresolved V gene accounts for under half of the shortfall where checked; the remainder is of unknown origin. The sample yields some 200,000 clones; 84% were counted once. The top ten constitute roughly 2.6% of the sample. The sequencing sample was made of PBMCs. The receptor source for this set is a woman aged 45-59 years in good health and CMV-seropositive.

The J gene is TRBJ1-2, the V gene TRBV28, with no clear D. Germline V gene lookup returns CDR1 MDHEN and CDR2 SYDVKM. The CDR3 totals 13 residues. Between the trimmed V and J ends, which lost 3 bases and 2 bases, there was a span of 7 bases. The chain's CDR3 is CASSLDLNYGYTF. Written as DNA, the CDR3 is TGTGCCAGCAGTTTGGACTTAAACTATGGCTACACCTTC.

The chain uses TRBV27 and TRBJ1-4; D is ambiguous. The CDR3 contains 13 residues. V lost 2 bases to trimming and J lost 4 bases, with 5 bases between them. Germline V CDR1 and CDR2: MNHEY, SMNVEV (reference sequence). In DNA form, the CDR3 reads TGTGCCAGCAGTTTAACAGATAATGAAAAACTGTTTTTT. Translated, it gives CASSLTDNEKLFF. Full variable domain (outside the CDR3, taken from reference TRBV27 and TRBJ1-4): EAQVTQNPRYLITVTGKKLTVTCSQNMNHEYMSWYRQDPGLGLRQIYYSMNVEVTDKGDVPEGYKVSRKEKRNFPLILESPSPNQTSLYFCASSLTDNEKLFFGSGTQLSVL.

This chain connects TRBV19 to TRBJ2-1; 8 bases match TRBD2. V shed 8 bases and J 6 bases; nucleotides not matched to a gene: 9. Germline V lookup: CDR1 LNHDA, CDR2 SQIVND (reference sequence). The CDR3 length is 14 residues. For the CDR3, the DNA is TGTGCCAGTGCTTCGGGGGGGGTGCGCAATGAGCAGTTCTTC. Translated: CASASGGVRNEQFF.

On this clone itself: One end of the junction does not line up with germline, which may come from a read error. This chain links TRBV7-2 with TRBJ2-7; tentative D call: TRBD1 (6 bases). The germline CDR1 and CDR2 sequences are SGHTA and FQGNSA. This CDR3 comprises 15 residues. CDR3 nucleotide sequence: TGCGCCAGCAGCCCCCCTAGGACAGAACCCTACGAGCAGTACTTC. Translating gives CASSPPRTEPYEQYF.

This chain links TRBV4-2 with TRBJ2-7; the match to TRBD2 covers 10 bases. With 0 bases clipped from V and 2 bases from J, the junction kept 1 base outside the gene matches. The CDR3 has 15 amino acids. Per germline, CDR1 LGHNA and CDR2 YNFKEQ. The CDR3 coding sequence is TGTGCCAGCAGCCAAGATAGCGGGGGGACCTACGAGCAGTACTTC. Its protein is CASSQDSGGTYEQYF.

This clone was seen a few times. The V and J genes are TRBV7-9 and TRBJ2-7, with no clear D. Germline CDR1 SEHNR, CDR2 FQNEAQ (reference sequence). V was shortened by 4 bases and J by 0 bases, with 10 bases between the two germline ends. This CDR3 region has 14 residues. CDR3 nucleotide sequence: TGTGCCAGCAGCTCAACAGCTTACTCCTACGAGCAGTACTTC. Encoded protein: CASSSTAYSYEQYF. Filled out from reference TRBV7-9 and TRBJ2-7, the complete variable domain reads DTGVSQNPRHKITKRGQNVTFRCDPISEHNRLYWYRQTLGQGPEFLTYFQNEAQLEKSRLLSDRFSAERPKGSFSTLEIQRTEQGDSAMYLCASSSTAYSYEQYFGPGTRLTVT.

In its sample, this clone was seen a few times. The chain has TRBV2 and TRBJ1-1; D is perhaps TRBD1 (5 bases). CDR1 and CDR2 (germline): SNHLY, FYNNEI. The V gene lost 6 bases and the J gene lost 2 bases, with 10 bases spanning the gap. The CDR3 length is 13 residues. This CDR3 reads CASSERGNTEAFF. DNA for the CDR3: TGTGCCAGCAGCGAAAGGGGAAACACTGAAGCTTTCTTT.

This clone was observed once. CDR3 nucleotide sequence: TGTGCCAGTAGTATCCAATTTGGGACAGCTGAGCAGTTCTTC. Protein sequence: CASSIQFGTAEQFF. The rearrangement links TRBV19 to TRBJ2-1, with 7 bases identical to TRBD1. The length of the CDR3 is 14 residues. With 3 bases clipped from V and 9 bases from J, the junction kept 8 bases outside the gene matches. Germline CDR1 and CDR2: LNHDA and SQIVND (reference sequence).

This sequence joins TRBV7-2 and TRBJ2-3, with D uncertain. The germline V gene encodes CDR1 SGHTA and CDR2 FQGNSA. This CDR3 region has 15 residues. V lost 1 base to trimming and J lost 2 bases, with 10 bases between them. The CDR3 DNA sequence: TGTGCCAGCAGCTTAGGTGATAGACTCACAGATACGCAGTATTTT. Its protein product is CASSLGDRLTDTQYF.

This chain uses TRBV11-2 with TRBJ1-1; maybe TRBD1 (6 bases). V was cut by 5 bases and J by 0 bases, with 10 bases left in between. There are 14 residues in the CDR3. Germline assignment: CDR1 SGHAT and CDR2 FQNNGV. The CDR3 DNA follows: TGTGCCAGCAGCCCGTGGACAGTGAACACTGAAGCTTTCTTT. This sequence encodes CASSPWTVNTEAFF.

The J gene is TRBJ2-6, the V gene TRBV27; 10 nucleotides align to TRBD1. CDR3 length equals 20 residues. V gave up 7 bases and J gave up 1 base; unmatched junction bases: 16. CDR1 is MNHEY, CDR2 SMNVEV, per germline (reference sequence). The CDR3 sequence: CASMSVPGDRGLSGANVLTF. CDR3 nucleotides: TGTGCCAGCATGAGCGTCCCTGGAGACAGGGGGCTTTCTGGGGCCAACGTCCTGACTTTC.

This clone has more than one count but fewer than ten. The chain links TRBV4-1 to TRBJ2-3; unclear D gene. Trimming stripped 4 bases from V and 4 bases from J, with 12 bases between. The CDR3 is 14 residues long. Germline V gene sequence: CDR1 MGHRA, CDR2 YSYEKL. The CDR3 DNA reads TGCGCCAGCAGCCCTCCGCAAGAGTCAGATACGCAGTATTTT. This codes for CASSPPQESDTQYF.

This clone was picked up a small number of times. This sequence joins TRBV5-1 and TRBJ1-1, with D possibly matching TRBD1 (6 bases). Germline CDR1 reads SGHRS; CDR2 reads YFSETQ. V dropped 3 bases and J dropped 4 bases, with 13 bases sitting between them. The CDR3 runs to 14 residues. CDR3 bases: TGCGCCAGCAGCTACTCACAGGGTTCCACTGAAGCTTTCTTT. Encoded protein: CASSYSQGSTEAFF.

The V call is TRBV6-5, the J call TRBJ1-1, with TRBD1 identical over 9 bases. Germline trimming cut 5 bases from V and 3 bases from J; bases unmatched to any gene: 4. Germline CDR1 is MNHEY and CDR2 is SVGAGI. The CDR3 has 14 residues. CDR3 in amino acids: CASSRQGGHTEAFF. The CDR3 coding sequence is TGTGCCAGCAGTAGACAGGGGGGTCACACTGAAGCTTTCTTT.

The chain has TRBV6-5 and TRBJ2-2, with 7 bases fitting TRBD1. The CDR3 runs 16 residues. Germline V gene data show CDR1 as MNHEY and CDR2 as SVGAGI. V dropped 4 bases and J dropped 6; count of bases not matched to a gene: 11. The CDR3 sequence is CASSFRPTGAAGELFF. CDR3 sequence (DNA): TGTGCCAGCAGTTTCCGCCCAACAGGGGCGGCCGGGGAGCTGTTTTTT.

Regarding this clone: This specimen includes other DNA sequences encoding the same CDR3. This chain links TRBV7-9 with TRBJ2-2; tentatively, D is TRBD2 (6 bases). Deletions cut 0 bases from V and 1 base from J, with 6 bases between. The CDR3 is made up of 15 amino acids. Germline CDR1 is SEHNR and CDR2 is FQNEAQ (reference sequence). CDR3 amino acids: CASSLAGGNTGELFF. The CDR3, as DNA: TGTGCCAGCAGCTTAGCGGGGGGGAACACCGGGGAGCTGTTTTTT. Using reference TRBV7-9 and TRBJ2-2 for the parts outside the CDR3, the full variable domain is DTGVSQNPRHKITKRGQNVTFRCDPISEHNRLYWYRQTLGQGPEFLTYFQNEAQLEKSRLLSDRFSAERPKGSFSTLEIQRTEQGDSAMYLCASSLAGGNTGELFFGEGSRLTVL.

This clone was seen a handful of times. This CDR3 is CASSPGHVYEQYF. CDR3 bases: TGTGCCAGCAGCCCGGGACACGTATACGAGCAGTACTTC. This rearrangement joins TRBV6-1 to TRBJ2-7; perhaps TRBD1 as D (6 bases). Germline V gene data show CDR1 as MNHNS and CDR2 as SASEGT. The CDR3 has 13 residues. V shed 6 bases and J shed 4 bases, with 13 bases lying between them.

V usage is TRBV27 and J usage is TRBJ2-2; D is possibly TRBD1 (5 bases). Germline CDR1 reads MNHEY; CDR2 reads SMNVEV (reference sequence). This CDR3 has 14 residues. Trimming pared 9 bases from V and 3 bases from J, leaving 14 bases between. CDR3 nucleotide sequence: TGTGCCAGTATGATGCAGGGTTACACCGGGGAGCTGTTTTTT. Translated, it gives CASMMQGYTGELFF.

The chain has TRBV10-1 and TRBJ2-2, with D perhaps matching TRBD1 (5 bases). The germline CDR1 and CDR2 sequences are WNHNN and SYGVQD (reference sequence). Trimming stripped 0 bases from V and 3 bases from J, with 11 bases between. The CDR3 has 16 residues. CDR3 in DNA: TGCGCCAGCAGTGAGTCGACTGCAGGGTACACCGGGGAGCTGTTTTTT. Translated: CASSESTAGYTGELFF.

This clone was seen a handful of times. V usage is TRBV19 and J usage is TRBJ1-5, with 9 positions matching TRBD1. Trimming at V came to 2 bases and at J to 8 bases, leaving 10 bases not matched to a gene. Germline values: CDR1 LNHDA, CDR2 SQIVND (reference sequence). This CDR3 has 16 amino acids. CDR3 sequence (DNA): TGTGCCAGTAGTATACTTGACAGGGGGTTCGGTGAGCCCCAGCATTTT. This encodes CASSILDRGFGEPQHF.

The rearrangement links TRBV7-2 to TRBJ1-3; D is ambiguous. The CDR3 runs 15 residues. V was trimmed by 3 bases and J by 0 bases, leaving 9 bases between them. Germline-derived CDR1 and CDR2 are SGHTA and FQGNSA. CDR3 protein: CASSFGPSSGNTIYF. The CDR3 region has the DNA TGTGCCAGCAGCTTTGGCCCATCCTCTGGAAACACCATATATTTT.